The entry that follows covers one T cell receptor (beta chain) sequence. Antigen: not known. Looked up from germline, CDR1 is GTSNPN and CDR2 is SVGIG (reference sequence). With V trimmed by 3 bases and J by 3 bases, 7 bases remained unmatched. The CDR3 has 14 residues. Data came from immunoSEQ multiplex PCR; TCRdb stores just in-frame clones and leaves some out. The data show 9,900 or so clones, with 77% seen just once and under 9% held by the top ten. The entry originates in a study of T cell clonotyping in hematopoietic cell transplantation. General study results and limits: Broader posttransplant TCR repertoire diversity was predicted by graft donor and pretransplant recipient Inverse Simpson Index values. Cells were unsorted, so CD4 and CD8 contributions were not separated. Pathologically expanded recipient clonotypes increased progressively from day 30 to day 180 as diversity fell.

Blood collection times were about day -28 and days 30, 100, 180 posttransplant. The specimen was PBMCs, collected 30 days after allogeneic stem cell transplant. The TCR was taken from a female patient aged 40-50 years who had an allogeneic stem cell transplant from a related donor, so T cells may come from the graft donor. Some clones in this sample may be carry-over from other donors' samples. J is TRBJ2-7 and V is TRBV30; TRBD1 matches 8 bases. In nucleotides, the CDR3 is TGTGCCTGGAGATGGACAGGGAGTCTCTACGAGCAGTACTTC. Translated: CAWRWTGSLYEQYF.